This T cell receptor beta chain was sequenced during a study of shared clonotypes between healthy human individuals. The healthy adult donors were HIV-negative and reported no recent acute infections or vaccinations. Details on this clone: No antigen is known for it.

Study conclusions and caveats: Lower generation probabilities were found for non-shared clonotypes than for those shared by all four donors. Expectations were that clonotype sharing among donors would be affected by sequencing depth.

Per the original data handling: Sequence data from immunoSEQ were junction-only and lacked quality scores; consequently, filtering differed. Some clones are missing from TCRdb's copy, which holds only in-frame ones; the method was immunoSEQ multiplex PCR. D and trimming come from the DNA, and the V and J calls and clone size come from that table. The sample shows 850,000 to 1,200,000 clones, 65% to 75% of them seen only once. With 7 bases removed from V and 0 bases from J, the gap between germline ends came to 9 bases. CDR1 is MNHNY, CDR2 SVGAGI, per germline (reference sequence). The CDR3 contains 13 residues.

This TCR derives from a man aged 18 to 29 in good health. The chain has TRBV6-6 and TRBJ1-1; D remains unclear. Material for sequencing was memory CD4+ T cells sorted from blood. Described subset: CD45RA-negative fraction. This chain's CDR3 is CASTVMLNTEAFF. CDR3 DNA sequence: TGTGCCAGCACCGTTATGTTGAACACTGAAGCTTTCTTT.